Listed below are T cell receptor beta chains from one sample, sequenced in a study of shared clonotypes between healthy human individuals. The protocol was immunoSEQ multiplex PCR, while the TCRdb copy is restricted to in-frame clones and leaves out a portion. This sample carries some 450,000 clones, approximately 71% of them seen once, and the ten largest clones take about 11%. The sequenced material came from PBMCs. Every receptor here comes from a woman aged 40-49 years in good health. Some clones in this sample may be carry-over from other donors' samples. CDR3s leave out the opening cysteine and the closing phenylalanine or tryptophan. Some rows mark clone size as missing; the rest say once, few, many or name a class of expanded clone.

v_gene: TRBV10-3; abundance: many; j_gene: TRBJ1-1; CDR3aa: AIRRGSTEAF
v_gene: TRBV5-4; abundance: -; j_gene: TRBJ2-3; CDR3aa: ASSQGLSRTDTQY
v_gene: TRBV5-1; abundance: -; j_gene: TRBJ1-4; CDR3aa: ASSLGLQEKLF
v_gene: TRBV18; abundance: few; j_gene: TRBJ1-3; CDR3aa: ASSPPLGQYSGNTIY
v_gene: TRBV7-2; abundance: many; j_gene: TRBJ1-5; CDR3aa: ASSSGQAGNQPQH
v_gene: TRBV28; abundance: -; j_gene: TRBJ1-5; CDR3aa: ASSPHTGGNQPQH
v_gene: TRBV28; abundance: -; j_gene: TRBJ1-4; CDR3aa: ASSSAGAEEKLF
v_gene: TRBV10-3; abundance: many; j_gene: TRBJ1-1; CDR3aa: ATLGQGMNTEAF
v_gene: TRBV7-2; abundance: -; j_gene: TRBJ2-5; CDR3aa: ASRTGLAGERETQY
v_gene: TRBV19; abundance: -; j_gene: TRBJ2-4; CDR3aa: ASSYDSEKNIQY
v_gene: TRBV5-5; abundance: -; j_gene: TRBJ2-7; CDR3aa: ASSFGTKTSYEQY
v_gene: TRBV4-1; abundance: -; j_gene: TRBJ2-1; CDR3aa: ASRRPGQGSEQF
v_gene: TRBV7-8; abundance: -; j_gene: TRBJ2-2; CDR3aa: ASSSLAGRRAGELF
v_gene: TRBV5-1; abundance: -; j_gene: TRBJ1-1; CDR3aa: ASSVIQGGTEAF
v_gene: TRBV5-3; abundance: -; j_gene: TRBJ2-1; CDR3aa: ASTFNEQF
v_gene: TRBV7-8; abundance: -; j_gene: TRBJ1-1; CDR3aa: ASSPGGTEAF
v_gene: TRBV4-2; abundance: -; j_gene: TRBJ2-1; CDR3aa: ASSPRQEPNEQF
v_gene: TRBV6-5; abundance: -; j_gene: TRBJ1-1; CDR3aa: ASSRAGGGGEAF
v_gene: TRBV28; abundance: once; j_gene: TRBJ1-3; CDR3aa: ASSRQGTLAGNTIY
v_gene: TRBV15; abundance: -; j_gene: TRBJ1-1; CDR3aa: ATSRALGVTEAF
v_gene: TRBV30; abundance: -; j_gene: TRBJ1-1; CDR3aa: AWSVSGGSTEAF
v_gene: TRBV5-4; abundance: many; j_gene: TRBJ2-5; CDR3aa: ASSPYASWY
v_gene: TRBV21-1; abundance: -; j_gene: TRBJ2-1; CDR3aa: ASRDYSYNEQF
v_gene: TRBV6-1; abundance: -; j_gene: TRBJ2-7; CDR3aa: ASSWGRVYEQY